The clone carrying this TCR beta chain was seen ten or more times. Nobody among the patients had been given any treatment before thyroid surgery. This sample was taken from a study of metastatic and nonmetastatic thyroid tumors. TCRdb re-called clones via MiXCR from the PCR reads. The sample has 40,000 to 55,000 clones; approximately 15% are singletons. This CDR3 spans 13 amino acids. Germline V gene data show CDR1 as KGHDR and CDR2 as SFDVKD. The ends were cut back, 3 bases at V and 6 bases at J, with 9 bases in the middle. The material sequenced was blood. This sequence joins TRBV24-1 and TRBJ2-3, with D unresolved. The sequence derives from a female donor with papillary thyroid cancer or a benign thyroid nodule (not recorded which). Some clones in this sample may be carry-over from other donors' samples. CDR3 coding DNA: TGTGCCACCAGTGATCTCATATCCGATACGCAGTATTTT. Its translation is CATSDLISDTQYF.